The clone carrying this T cell receptor beta chain was counted ten times or more. Its antigen remains unidentified. The sample belongs to a study of identical twins. Study outcomes and limitations: Findings depended on cross-sectional statistics rather than tracking the same donors. Sequences that were out-of-frame, alpha and twin-shared displayed an excess of low generation probability.

V lost 8 bases and J lost 7; bases outside the gene matches: 13. The CDR3 covers 16 residues. A universal primer site came from template switching; cDNA carried unique molecular identifiers. TCRdb fed the 5' RACE reads into MiXCR, producing one record per CDR3 protein. The repertoire holds about 250,000 distinct CDR3 sequences, around 8% seen once, with 3% to 3.5% in the top ten. The sample was also linked to a second study, of yellow fever vaccine responses in identical twins.

V is TRBV12-3 or TRBV12-4 and J is TRBJ2-1, with 11 bases fitting TRBD2. The sequenced sample consisted of CD8+ T cells sorted from blood. The sequence came from a woman aged 18-30 years in good health. This CDR3 reads CASRPPLAGVSNEQFF. For the CDR3, the DNA is TGTGCCAGCCGACCCCCACTAGCGGGAGTAAGTAATGAGCAGTTCTTC.